Below are 14 T cell receptor beta chains sequenced from a single sample in a study of blood T cell repertoires in COVID-19. Using immunoSEQ multiplex PCR, the repertoire was profiled, and TCRdb retains in-frame clones only, with some absent. Of approximately 69,000 clones in the sample, nearly 90% were seen once. Input material: peripheral blood. The receptors come from a man aged 45-65 years with acute or convalescent COVID-19.

This chain connects TRBV10-1 to TRBJ2-7, with D perhaps matching TRBD1 (6 bases). Trimming took 6 bases from V and 3 from J, leaving 12 bases between them. The CDR3 contains 13 residues. CDR1 WNHNN and CDR2 SYGVQD come from the germline V gene (reference sequence). The CDR3 region is CASRRGSDYEQYF. The CDR3 DNA is TGCGCCAGCAGAAGGGGGTCAGACTACGAGCAGTACTTC.

The J gene is TRBJ2-2, the V gene TRBV6-1; TRBD1 matches 7 bases. After removal of 2 bases from V and 6 bases from J, the junction contained 6 bases not matched to a gene. CDR1 MNHNS and CDR2 SASEGT come from the germline V gene. The CDR3 loop spans 15 amino acids. The CDR3 loop is CASSEMGQLAGELFF. Here the CDR3 DNA reads TGTGCCAGCAGTGAAATGGGACAGCTCGCCGGGGAGCTGTTTTTT.

The rearrangement links TRBV7-9 to TRBJ2-3, with 10 bases fitting TRBD2. CDR3 size: 16 residues. CDR1 is SEHNR and CDR2 is FQNEAQ in the germline V gene (reference sequence). Trimming took 5 bases from V and 10 from J; bases not matched to a gene: 15. The CDR3 loop reads CASSLQAGGTEGPQYF. In DNA form, the CDR3 reads TGTGCCAGCAGCCTACAAGCGGGAGGGACCGAGGGGCCGCAGTATTTT. The whole variable domain, remainder taken from reference TRBV7-9 and TRBJ2-3, is DTGVSQNPRHKITKRGQNVTFRCDPISEHNRLYWYRQTLGQGPEFLTYFQNEAQLEKSRLLSDRFSAERPKGSFSTLEIQRTEQGDSAMYLCASSLQAGGTEGPQYFGPGTRLTVL.

This chain links TRBV7-2 with TRBJ2-3; D unclear. Trimming left V 3 bases short and J 0 bases short, with 7 bases between. The CDR3 totals 14 residues. Germline lookup yields CDR1 SGHTA and CDR2 FQGNSA. This CDR3 reads CASSFFSSTDTQYF. Here the CDR3 DNA reads TGTGCCAGCAGCTTTTTTTCTAGCACAGATACGCAGTATTTT. Supplemented by reference TRBV7-2 and TRBJ2-3, the full variable domain reads GAGVSQSPSNKVTEKGKDVELRCDPISGHTALYWYRQSLGQGLEFLIYFQGNSAPDKSGLPSDRFSAERTGGSVSTLTIQRTQQEDSAVYLCASSFFSSTDTQYFGPGTRLTVL.

The V and J genes are TRBV7-9 and TRBJ1-2; D perhaps matches TRBD1 (5 bases). V was pared by 2 bases and J by 5 bases, with 12 bases between. This CDR3 spans 14 amino acids. Germline-derived CDR1 and CDR2 are SEHNR and FQNEAQ (reference sequence). Here the CDR3 DNA reads TGTGCCAGCAGCTTACTCAGGGAAGATTATGGCTACACCTTC. Translating gives CASSLLREDYGYTF.

V usage is TRBV4-1 and J usage is TRBJ2-7; 11 bases match TRBD2. V shed 4 bases, J shed 2 bases, and the junction held 16 bases outside the gene matches. Germline-derived CDR1 and CDR2 are MGHRA and YSYEKL. The CDR3 has 19 amino acids. Here the CDR3 reads CASSPLSGRAVLGAYEQYF. The DNA of the CDR3 is TGCGCCAGCAGCCCTCTTAGCGGGAGGGCCGTTCTGGGCGCCTACGAGCAGTACTTC.

This clone was observed once. The V and J genes are TRBV7-2 and TRBJ2-7, with D possibly being TRBD2 (5 bases). The CDR3 is made up of 15 amino acids. Germline V gene data show CDR1 as SGHTA and CDR2 as FQGNSA. The germline V and J ends were trimmed by 7 bases and 5 bases, with 21 bases remaining between them. The CDR3 spells CASTSGGLGVNEQYF. The CDR3 DNA reads TGTGCCAGCACCTCAGGTGGCCTGGGAGTCAACGAGCAGTACTTC.

Remarks on this clone: Distinct nucleotide sequences in the sample also encode this CDR3. This chain connects TRBV19 to TRBJ2-2; 9 bases agree with TRBD1. The germline CDR1 and CDR2 sequences are LNHDA and SQIVND (reference sequence). CDR3 length: 15 residues. Germline trimming cut 6 bases from V and 4 bases from J; bases unmatched to any gene: 6. CDR3 in amino acids: CASSPGQGGTGELFF. Here the CDR3 DNA reads TGTGCCAGTAGCCCGGGACAGGGAGGCACCGGGGAGCTGTTTTTT.

The chain uses TRBV7-2 and TRBJ2-7, with D possibly matching TRBD2 (6 bases). This CDR3 has 15 residues. Trimming cost V 1 base and J 5 bases, with 15 bases left between them. The V gene's germline CDR1 is SGHTA and CDR2 FQGNSA. The CDR3 loop is CASSLVPAGIDEQYF. In DNA, the CDR3 is TGTGCCAGCAGCTTAGTCCCGGCGGGGATCGACGAGCAGTACTTC.

This sequence joins TRBV10-2 and TRBJ2-7; 9 positions agree with TRBD1. CDR1 and CDR2 from the germline V gene are WSHSY and SAAADI. The V gene end was trimmed by 5 bases and the J gene end by 6 bases; junction bases not matched to a gene: 5. CDR3 length: 13 amino acids. The CDR3 region has the DNA TGCGCCAGCAGTCTTGGGACAGGGTCCGAGCAGTACTTC. The encoded protein is CASSLGTGSEQYF.

The chain combines TRBV28 with TRBJ1-3, with D hard to call. There are 15 residues in the CDR3. Deletions cut 4 bases from V and 2 bases from J, with 12 bases between. Germline values: CDR1 MDHEN, CDR2 SYDVKM. The CDR3 sequence is CASSSQEGTGNTIYF. In nucleotides, the CDR3 is TGTGCCAGCAGTTCTCAGGAGGGAACTGGAAACACCATATATTTT. Combining the CDR3 with reference TRBV28 and TRBJ1-3 gives the whole variable domain DVKVTQSSRYLVKRTGEKVFLECVQDMDHENMFWYRQDPGLGLRLIYFSYDVKMKEKGDIPEGYSVSREKKERFSLILESASTNQTSMYLCASSSQEGTGNTIYFGEGSWLTVV.

This chain connects TRBV18 to TRBJ2-2, with 11 bases identical to TRBD2. V lost 2 bases and J lost 2; bases outside the gene matches: 7. This CDR3 spans 18 amino acids. CDR1 and CDR2 from the germline V gene are KGHSH and LQKENI. DNA of the CDR3: TGTGCCAGCTCACCAACTAAGACTAGCGGGACTAACACCGGGGAGCTGTTTTTT. This translates into CASSPTKTSGTNTGELFF.

The V call is TRBV18, the J call TRBJ2-2, with 12 bases matching TRBD2. The CDR3 covers 16 residues. V lost 3 bases and J lost 5; bases outside the gene matches: 4. CDR1 and CDR2 from the germline V gene are KGHSH and LQKENI. The CDR3 region is CASSPGLAGRTGELFF. DNA of the CDR3: TGTGCCAGCTCACCTGGACTAGCGGGGCGAACCGGGGAGCTGTTTTTT.

This clone was counted a single time. V and J are TRBV5-1 and TRBJ2-3, with D hard to call. The CDR3 totals 13 residues. V lost 4 bases, J lost 0 bases, and 6 bases lay in between. Germline loops: CDR1 SGHRS, CDR2 YFSETQ. The CDR3 is CASSVTSTDTQYF. CDR3 bases: TGCGCCAGCAGCGTAACTAGCACAGATACGCAGTATTTT. The entire variable domain, with the rest obtained from reference TRBV5-1 and TRBJ2-3, is as follows: KAGVTQTPRYLIKTRGQQVTLSCSPISGHRSVSWYQQTPGQGLQFLFEYFSETQRNKGNFPGRFSGRQFSNSRSEMNVSTLELGDSALYLCASSVTSTDTQYFGPGTRLTVL.